What follows is one T cell receptor beta chain and its context. The target antigen is unknown. The data are from a study of blood T cells in healthy people across ages. Regarding the study as a whole: Unknown donor CMV status possibly confounded expanded clonotype changes. The fall in TCR beta diversity per million T cells was roughly linear with age.

Sample-barcoded 5' priming and a J-beta primer mix drove a second PCR of 7 to 11 cycles. Sequencing recovered at least 3 million CDR3-containing paired-end reads from each sample. From the 5' RACE reads, TCRdb called clonotypes with MiXCR, one entry per CDR3 protein. Of 380,000 or so distinct CDR3 sequences listed, 50% to 60% are singletons. The clonotype comes from a man aged 55 to 69 in good health. The sequencing input was blood.

CDR3 nucleotide sequence: TGCAGCGTTCAGGGAATAGCCTACGAGCAGTACTTC. Encoded protein: CSVQGIAYEQYF. The V gene is TRBV29-1, the J gene TRBJ2-4, with TRBD1 as a possible D gene (5 bases). The end of the DNA fits TRBJ2-7 better, so the J call may be wrong. Per germline, CDR1 SQVTM and CDR2 ANQGSEA. CDR3 length: 12 amino acids.